This T cell receptor (beta chain) was found in a study of blood T cell repertoires in COVID-19. On the study more broadly: The origin of the acute and convalescent COVID-19 samples was the United States, Italy and Spain.

Trimming took 3 bases from V and 2 from J, leaving 14 bases between them. The germline gives CDR1 SGHTA, CDR2 FQGNSA. This CDR3 is 15 amino acids long. Sequenced by immunoSEQ multiplex PCR; TCRdb stores in-frame clones only, minus some. The sample consists of a few hundred thousand clones, roughly 87% of them appearing once. The TCR was taken from a woman between 18 and 30 years old who had recovered from COVID-19. Sequencing used PBMCs or T cells enriched from blood (not recorded which). The genes are TRBV7-2 and TRBJ2-7, with D perhaps matching TRBD1 (7 bases). The CDR3 protein is CASSFGQGGAYEQYF. The CDR3 DNA follows: TGTGCCAGCAGCTTTGGGCAGGGGGGCGCCTACGAGCAGTACTTC.